This T cell receptor beta chain comes out of a study of T-cell memory formation after mild COVID-19. The germline V gene encodes CDR1 SGHDN and CDR2 FVKESK. The V end was cut by 0 bases, the J end by 10 bases, with 16 bases between. This CDR3 is built from 16 residues. Study-level results: While clones contracting from day 15 to 85 were balanced between CD4 and CD8, later expanders leaned CD4+.

This clonotype was detected a few times. The antigen is not known. TCRdb used MiXCR to reprocess the 5' RACE reads, holding one entry per CDR3 protein. The sample yields some 48,000 distinct CDR3 sequences, 27% seen once. The chain joins TRBV14 to TRBJ1-6; D remains ambiguous. Sequenced input: PBMCs or a T cell subset sorted from them (not recorded which). This clonotype was sampled from a man aged 18 to 30 who had mild COVID-19 (a few samples of this study predate the infection). Cell type and time point are not known. This CDR3 reads CASSQEWVQRGSPLHF. The CDR3 nucleotides are TGTGCCAGCAGCCAAGAGTGGGTACAGCGCGGATCACCCCTCCACTTT.